The rows below give T cell receptor beta chains drawn from one sample of a study of T cell responses to AZD1222 COVID-19 vaccine. Repertoires were generated with immunoSEQ multiplex PCR, while TCRdb's copy carries only in-frame clones and drops some. Among about 150,000 clones listed, more than 85% were seen once. Here the sequenced sample was peripheral blood, taken on day 0 of AZD1222 vaccination. Source of these receptors: an adult in good health. The CDR3 runs from the conserved cysteine through the conserved F or W. Each record gives: V gene, CDR3 length, J gene, CDR3 protein.

TRBV6-5	13	TRBJ1-2	CASSPSVPTGYTF
TRBV5-6	15	TRBJ1-2	CASSLGRSDDYGYTF
TRBV24-1	15	TRBJ1-2	CATSDLGDRHYGYTF
TRBV5-5	17	TRBJ1-2	CASSTLRQGPNHDGYTF
TRBV20-1	11	TRBJ1-2	CSARGDVDYTF
TRBV29-1	14	TRBJ2-2	CSAVGQGGTGELFF
TRBV6-5	13	TRBJ1-2	CASRPGQVGGYTF
TRBV2	12	TRBJ1-1	CASSELSDEAFF
TRBV19	16	TRBJ1-4	CASSIGQGGIGEKLFF
TRBV7-2	16	TRBJ1-5	CASSFSATYSNQPQHF
TRBV7-3	16	TRBJ2-2	CASSLAPGQGPGELFF
TRBV7-3	17	TRBJ2-7	CASSSHGRGLDVYEQYF
TRBV6-5	14	TRBJ1-4	CASKDRGFDEKLFF
TRBV2	14	TRBJ1-3	CASSEIASGNTIYF
TRBV19	10	TRBJ1-3	CAGHLNTIYF
TRBV6-6	16	TRBJ1-1	CASRNVQGLDSTEAFF
TRBV7-3	14	TRBJ2-2	CASSSDLNTGELFF
TRBV7-9	13	TRBJ1-3	CASSLRGGDTIYF
TRBV7-9	15	TRBJ1-2	CASSLAAGPYYGYTF
TRBV9	15	TRBJ2-3	CASSVGQRGGDTQYF
TRBV18	17	TRBJ1-2	CASSPNREGYSGYGYTF
TRBV27	19	TRBJ2-2	CASSLRDKGAGGRAGELFF
TRBV7-9	15	TRBJ1-2	CASSLGGAVNYGYTF
TRBV18	18	TRBJ1-3	CASSPPQSRRISGNTIYF
TRBV24-1	15	TRBJ1-2	CATSCRDRVIYGYTF
TRBV6-1	14	TRBJ1-3	CASSEGERRDTIYF
TRBV5-4	16	TRBJ2-2	CASSDPGVPITGELFF
TRBV19	14	TRBJ1-2	CASSILVAGDGYTF
TRBV7-6	16	TRBJ2-7	CASSPLTPGASYEQYF
TRBV7-8	14	TRBJ1-1	CASSLGGRNTEAFF
TRBV9	16	TRBJ1-4	CASSVSGAGGNEKLFF
TRBV7-9	15	TRBJ2-6	CASSLGVHGANVLTF
TRBV7-2	16	TRBJ2-5	CASSERDSDSSETQYF
TRBV11-3	16	TRBJ1-6	CASSPGVGGEDSPLHF
TRBV30	14	TRBJ2-1	CAWSLGLDGGEQFF
TRBV5-1	17	TRBJ1-1	CASYSGQGLVFNGEAFF
TRBV5-1	18	TRBJ1-4	CASSLAFRTPTSNEKLFF
TRBV30	13	TRBJ1-5	CAWSSPSGQPQHF
TRBV29-1	16	TRBJ2-2	CSVEVGRGSNTGELFF
TRBV6-2/TRBV6-3	12	TRBJ2-1	CASSHPYNEQFF
TRBV7-9	13	TRBJ1-2	CASSLPVNYGYTF
TRBV5-1	16	TRBJ2-2	CASSLAGFANTGELFF
TRBV9	17	TRBJ2-1	CASSPIRGGGALDEQFF
TRBV5-1	14	TRBJ2-3	CASSPTSLTDTQYF
TRBV7-9	14	TRBJ2-5	CASSSPGQQETQYF
TRBV4-3	15	TRBJ2-3	CASSQEGLLTDTQYF
TRBV11-2	15	TRBJ1-6	CASSPSGALNSPLHF
TRBV30	14	TRBJ1-1	CAWSVLIEGRQAFF
TRBV7-8	13	TRBJ1-4	CASSLGLDEKLFF